This T cell receptor (beta chain) derives from a study of T cells in Graves' hyperthyroidism and ophthalmopathy. The V end was cut by 10 bases, the J end by 3 bases, with 16 bases between. This CDR3 contains 14 residues. The V gene's germline CDR1 is LNHDA and CDR2 SQIVND (reference sequence). The investigators amplified TCR beta CDR3 regions from RNA transcripts. The HTBI set primed first-round TCR CDR3 RT-PCR. TCRdb ran MiXCR on the multiplex PCR reads and lists one entry per CDR3 protein. The sample holds approximately 400,000 distinct CDR3 sequences; over 13% are singletons and the top ten take 25% to 30%.

Sequences were obtained from blood. The J gene is TRBJ2-4, the V gene TRBV19; D is ambiguous. The TCR comes from a man aged 50-59 years with Graves' ophthalmopathy. The CDR3 region has the DNA TGTGCCAACAAACTGTGTGAGGACAAAAACATTCAGTACTTC. It yields the protein CANKLCEDKNIQYF.